One sample yielded the 23 T cell receptor beta chains listed below, sequenced in a study of blood T cell repertoires in COVID-19. Profiling relied on immunoSEQ multiplex PCR, and the TCRdb table lists in-frame clones only, not all of them. The table includes 210,000 or so clones, 86% detected once. Sequencing input: peripheral blood. Source of these receptors: a woman between 45 and 60 years old with acute or convalescent COVID-19.

This rearrangement joins TRBV7-2 to TRBJ1-3; D is unresolved. The V gene's germline CDR1 is SGHTA and CDR2 FQGNSA. This CDR3 has 16 amino acids. The germline V and J ends were trimmed by 3 bases and 0 bases, with 12 bases remaining between them. The CDR3 loop reads CASSFTSRISGNTIYF. CDR3 DNA: TGTGCCAGCAGCTTTACCTCGCGGATCTCTGGAAACACCATATATTTT.

The rearrangement links TRBV12-3 or TRBV12-4 to TRBJ1-2; 7 nucleotides match TRBD1. V was clipped by 6 bases and J by 12 bases; unmatched bases: 13. The CDR3 extends over 13 amino acids. CDR3 sequence reads: CASSQRDSIVHTF. CDR3 in DNA: TGTGCCAGCAGCCAGAGGGACAGCATAGTACACACCTTC.

J is TRBJ2-3 and V is TRBV24-1; D may be TRBD2 (6 bases). The CDR3 covers 12 residues. Germline V gene data show CDR1 as KGHDR and CDR2 as SFDVKD. V lost 8 bases to trimming and J lost 7 bases, with 12 bases between them. The CDR3 here is CATMGLGHTQYF. CDR3 sequence (DNA): TGTGCCACCATGGGACTCGGGCATACGCAGTATTTT.

This chain uses TRBV7-9 with TRBJ1-3, with a possible D match to TRBD1 (6 bases). The CDR3 runs to 17 residues. V was clipped by 3 bases and J by 0 bases, with 15 bases between them. Per the germline V gene, CDR1 is SEHNR and CDR2 is FQNEAQ (reference sequence). The CDR3 nucleotides are TGTGCCAGCAGCTTCTGGGGGGGCGACACCTCTGGAAACACCATATATTTT. Protein: CASSFWGGDTSGNTIYF. Drawing the rest from reference TRBV7-9 and TRBJ1-3, the complete variable domain is DTGVSQNPRHKITKRGQNVTFRCDPISEHNRLYWYRQTLGQGPEFLTYFQNEAQLEKSRLLSDRFSAERPKGSFSTLEIQRTEQGDSAMYLCASSFWGGDTSGNTIYFGEGSWLTVV.

The CDR3 spells CASSFSGGSLTYEQYF. The CDR3 nucleotides read TGTGCCAGCAGCTTTAGTGGCGGGAGCCTAACCTACGAGCAGTACTTC. The V call is TRBV11-2, the J call TRBJ2-7; TRBD2 matches 7 bases. The ends lost 3 bases at V and 2 bases at J; junction bases unmatched: 10. Germline CDR1 is SGHAT and CDR2 is FQNNGV. The length of the CDR3 is 16 residues.

The chain joins TRBV25-1 to TRBJ1-3; unclear D gene. The V gene lost 1 base and the J gene lost 0 bases, with 4 bases spanning the gap. The germline V gene has CDR1 MGHDK and CDR2 SYGVNS. The CDR3 has 14 residues. In DNA form, the CDR3 reads TGTGCCAGCAGTGAATCAGACTCTGGAAACACCATATATTTT. Translating it yields CASSESDSGNTIYF. The whole variable domain, filled in from reference TRBV25-1 and TRBJ1-3, reads EADIYQTPRYLVIGTGKKITLECSQTMGHDKMYWYQQDPGMELHLIHYSYGVNSTEKGDLSSESTVSRIRTEHFPLTLESARPSHTSQYLCASSESDSGNTIYFGEGSWLTVV.

The V call is TRBV9, the J call TRBJ2-7, with 7 positions matching TRBD2. The CDR3 consists of 13 residues. From germline, CDR1 is SGDLS and CDR2 YYNGEE. J lost 3 bases, V lost 0 bases, and 0 bases had no gene match. CDR3 nucleotide sequence: TGTGCCAGCAGCGTAGGGGAGGGCTACGAGCAGTACTTC. It specifies CASSVGEGYEQYF.

The chain has TRBV6-1 and TRBJ2-7, with D possibly matching TRBD1 (7 bases). This CDR3 has 17 residues. Germline CDR1 is MNHNS and CDR2 is SASEGT. Deletions cut 1 base from V and 5 bases from J, with 21 bases between. Written as DNA, the CDR3 is TGTGCCAGCAGTGAAGTACGGAGGGGGCGCATATCAAACGAGCAGTACTTC. Translation: CASSEVRRGRISNEQYF.

The chain uses TRBV9 and TRBJ2-1; D may be TRBD2 (6 bases). Trimming removed 0 bases from V and 6 bases from J, with 7 bases in between. Germline V lookup: CDR1 SGDLS, CDR2 YYNGEE. This CDR3 is 13 amino acids long. The chain's CDR3 is CASSVAGVNEQFF. Written as DNA, the CDR3 is TGTGCCAGCAGCGTAGCGGGAGTCAATGAGCAGTTCTTC.

The chain links TRBV18 to TRBJ1-1; D possibly corresponds to TRBD1 (5 bases). V was shortened by 4 bases and J by 11 bases, with 17 bases between the two germline ends. The germline gives CDR1 KGHSH, CDR2 LQKENI. This CDR3 contains 13 residues. The CDR3 spells CASSRDFDSRAFF. The CDR3 bases are TGTGCCAGCTCACGCGACTTCGACAGTAGGGCTTTCTTT.

This clone was counted only a few times. The V gene is TRBV5-1, the J gene TRBJ2-1; tentative D call: TRBD1 (5 bases). Germline V lookup: CDR1 SGHRS, CDR2 YFSETQ. Trimming pared 4 bases from V and 7 bases from J, leaving 18 bases between. This CDR3 has 15 amino acids. The CDR3 DNA reads TGCGCCAGCAGCGCACAGGATTGGCGGCAAAATGAGCAGTTCTTC. Protein sequence: CASSAQDWRQNEQFF.

This clone was observed once. The rearrangement uses TRBV10-1 and TRBJ2-3, with 7 nucleotides matching TRBD2. The CDR3 totals 15 residues. With 6 bases clipped from V and 2 bases from J, the junction kept 8 bases outside the gene matches. CDR1 and CDR2 from the germline V gene are WNHNN and SYGVQD (reference sequence). CDR3 sequence reads: CASSSLAVTTDTQYF. The CDR3 nucleotides read TGCGCCAGCAGCAGTCTAGCGGTCACCACAGATACGCAGTATTTT.

The table lists this clone with a few counts. The chain employs TRBV30 and TRBJ1-1; 9 bases agree with TRBD1. Germline V lookup: CDR1 GTSNPN, CDR2 SVGIG (reference sequence). The CDR3 has 14 amino acids. V shed 3 bases and J 8 bases; nucleotides not matched to a gene: 10. The CDR3 protein is CAWSTSTGGLEAFF. CDR3 bases: TGTGCCTGGAGCACCTCGACAGGGGGTCTGGAAGCTTTCTTT.

The chain recombines TRBV4-1 with TRBJ1-3; 7 bases are shared with TRBD1. V lost 1 base, J lost 2 bases, and 2 bases stayed unmatched. Germline lookup yields CDR1 MGHRA and CDR2 YSYEKL. This CDR3 spans 15 amino acids. This CDR3 reads CASSQGQGTGNTIYF. The CDR3 bases are TGCGCCAGCAGCCAAGGACAGGGAACTGGAAACACCATATATTTT.

The rearrangement joins TRBV7-2 to TRBJ1-4; D uncertain. The germline CDR1 and CDR2 sequences are SGHTA and FQGNSA. This CDR3 region has 15 residues. Trimming took 5 bases from V and 6 from J, leaving 16 bases between them. The CDR3 nucleotides read TGTGCCAGCAGCCAAAGGAGCAGCGGGGATGAAAAACTGTTTTTT. This sequence encodes CASSQRSSGDEKLFF.

This clone is a singleton in its sample. The V call is TRBV29-1, the J call TRBJ1-1; TRBD1 aligns across 9 bases. This CDR3 contains 12 residues. Germline CDR1 SQVTM, CDR2 ANQGSEA. V lost 1 base and J lost 11; bases outside the gene matches: 5. The CDR3 loop is CSVEAGTGRAFF. The CDR3, as DNA: TGCAGCGTTGAAGCAGGGACAGGGAGGGCTTTCTTT.

The chain recombines TRBV19 with TRBJ2-3; 7 bases align to TRBD2. The V gene end was trimmed by 6 bases and the J gene end by 10 bases; junction bases not matched to a gene: 13. In germline, CDR1 is LNHDA, CDR2 SQIVND (reference sequence). The CDR3 consists of 14 residues. This chain's CDR3 is CASSPGLDAIAQYF. DNA for the CDR3: TGTGCCAGTAGCCCAGGACTAGACGCTATAGCGCAGTATTTT.

This clone was seen a handful of times. This sample includes further DNA sequences coding for the same CDR3. The chain carries TRBV1 and TRBJ2-3; TRBD2, the table's D call, was not compared with the DNA. TRBV1 is flagged as a pseudogene. The CDR3 is made up of 20 amino acids. The chain's CDR3 is CTSSQDSEREAPLCTDTQYF. The DNA of the CDR3 is TGCACCAGCAGCCAAGATTCGGAGCGGGAGGCCCCCCTATGCACAGATACGCAGTATTTT.

The V and J genes are TRBV10-1 and TRBJ1-1; maybe TRBD1 (6 bases). Looked up from germline, CDR1 is WNHNN and CDR2 is SYGVQD (reference sequence). The CDR3 runs 17 residues. V lost 2 bases to trimming and J lost 4 bases, with 20 bases between them. DNA for the CDR3: TGCGCCAGCAGTGAGCCGGAACAGGGAACGGGGAGCACTGAAGCTTTCTTT. Translated, it gives CASSEPEQGTGSTEAFF.

The J gene is TRBJ1-4, the V gene TRBV5-5; maybe TRBD1 (5 bases). The CDR3 length is 15 residues. The V end lost 0 bases, the J end lost 7 bases, and 13 bases lay between the germline ends. Germline CDR1 SGHKS, CDR2 YYEKEE (reference sequence). CDR3 bases: TGTGCCAGCAGCTTGGATGGGGGGGGAGGTGAAAAACTGTTTTTT. It encodes CASSLDGGGGEKLFF.

This clone was detected only a few times. The chain links TRBV6-6 to TRBJ2-3; the D is unclear. V was pared by 7 bases and J by 2 bases, with 10 bases between. The CDR3 is 13 residues long. Germline V CDR1 and CDR2: MNHNY, SVGAGI (reference sequence). The CDR3 DNA sequence: TGTGCCAGCAAACAGATCATCACAGATACGCAGTATTTT. This gives the protein CASKQIITDTQYF.

This sequence joins TRBV2 and TRBJ2-6; D uncertain. CDR3 length equals 15 residues. The V gene lost 1 base and the J gene lost 0 bases, with 4 bases spanning the gap. CDR1 is SNHLY and CDR2 is FYNNEI in the germline V gene. Here the CDR3 reads CASSEGDSGANVLTF. The DNA of the CDR3 is TGTGCCAGCAGTGAAGGAGACTCTGGGGCCAACGTCCTGACTTTC.

This clone came up a few times. The chain joins TRBV28 to TRBJ1-6; TRBD1 agrees at 7 bases. The CDR3 totals 19 residues. The germline V gene encodes CDR1 MDHEN and CDR2 SYDVKM. V shed 0 bases, J shed 7 bases, and the junction held 15 bases outside the gene matches. In DNA form, the CDR3 reads TGTGCCAGCAGTTTATGGGCCCGACAGGGACCGGCGGGAAATTCACCCCTCCACTTT. Translating gives CASSLWARQGPAGNSPLHF.